This T cell receptor (beta chain) was sequenced during a study of beta chain features in type 1 diabetes. CDR3 size: 14 residues. V was shortened by 4 bases and J by 3 bases, with 11 bases between the two germline ends. The germline V gene encodes CDR1 SGDLS and CDR2 YYNGEE. The authors reverse transcribed all of the isolated RNA, so sequencing captured expressed TCRB transcripts. Assay used: immunoSEQ multiplex PCR; TCRdb lists only in-frame clones, some missing. The sample has more than 300,000 clones, approximately 15% seen once. The specimen sequenced was naive CD4+ T cells from blood. This receptor was obtained from a woman between 18 and 30 years old in good health. The rearrangement uses TRBV9 and TRBJ1-5; D might be TRBD1 (6 bases). Here the CDR3 reads CASSPDRSNQPQHF. CDR3 coding DNA: TGTGCCAGCAGCCCAGACAGGTCCAATCAGCCCCAGCATTTT.